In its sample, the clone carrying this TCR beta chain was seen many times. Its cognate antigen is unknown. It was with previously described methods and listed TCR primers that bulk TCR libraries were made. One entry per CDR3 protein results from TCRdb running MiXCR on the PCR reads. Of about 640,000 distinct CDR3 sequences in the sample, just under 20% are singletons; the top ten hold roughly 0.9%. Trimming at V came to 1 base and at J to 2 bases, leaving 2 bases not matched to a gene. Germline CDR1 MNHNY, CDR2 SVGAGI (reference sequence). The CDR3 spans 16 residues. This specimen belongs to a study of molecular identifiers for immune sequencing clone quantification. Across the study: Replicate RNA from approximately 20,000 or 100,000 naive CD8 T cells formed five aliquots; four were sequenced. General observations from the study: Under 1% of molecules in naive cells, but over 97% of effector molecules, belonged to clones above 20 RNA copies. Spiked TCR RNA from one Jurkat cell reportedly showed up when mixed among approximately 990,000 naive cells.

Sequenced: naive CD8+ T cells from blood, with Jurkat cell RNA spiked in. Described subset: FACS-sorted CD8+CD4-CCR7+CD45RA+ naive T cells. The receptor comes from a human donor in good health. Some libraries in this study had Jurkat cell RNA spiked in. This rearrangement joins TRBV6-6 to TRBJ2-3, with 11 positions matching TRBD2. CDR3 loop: CASSYLTSGITDTQYF. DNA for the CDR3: TGTGCCAGCAGTTACTTGACTAGCGGGATCACAGATACGCAGTATTTT.